This T cell receptor beta chain was obtained from a study of cytomegalovirus exposure and HLA in healthy donors. Overall study context: Caucasian-associated ancestry cluster membership applied to just over 80% of around 400 genotyped donors.

Vbeta (60) and Jbeta (13) primers were used in the PCR. The assay was immunoSEQ multiplex PCR, and TCRdb's table has in-frame clones only and misses some. Of about 97,000 clones in the sample, around four fifths were seen once. A note on this clone: Its target is unknown.

General study results and limits: As was reported, the classifier diagnosed cytomegalovirus status with high specificity and sensitivity. The study listed approximately 160 cytomegalovirus-associated TCR beta chains.

CDR3 length equals 15 residues. The ends were cut back, 2 bases at V and 3 bases at J, with 14 bases in the middle. Germline CDR1 MNHNS, CDR2 SASEGT. The sequenced material came from PBMCs. The sequence was collected from a man aged 35 to 55 in good health and CMV-seronegative. This chain links TRBV6-1 with TRBJ2-7, with D possibly matching TRBD1 (6 bases). The chain's CDR3 is CASSESRQVIYEQYF. DNA for the CDR3: TGTGCCAGCAGTGAATCCCGACAGGTAATCTACGAGCAGTACTTC.